This T cell receptor beta chain was sequenced during a study of T cells in Graves' hyperthyroidism and ophthalmopathy. V gave up 1 base and J gave up 7 bases, with 8 bases separating them. Germline CDR1 is MDHEN and CDR2 is SYDVKM. The CDR3 length is 13 residues. Amplification of TCR beta CDR3 regions was performed using RNA transcripts as template. HTBI primers were employed in a first-round RT-PCR of the TCR CDR3. TCRdb ran MiXCR on the multiplex PCR reads and lists one entry per CDR3 protein. Of around 240,000 distinct CDR3 sequences listed, just over 14% are singletons. This clonotype showed up many times. The antigen remains undetermined. Findings and limits, study-wide: A model using 13 V-J features told ophthalmopathy apart from stable hyperthyroidism.

Sequencing input: blood. The chain recombines TRBV28 with TRBJ1-5; D is unclear. The TCR originated in a woman between 35 and 50 years old with Graves' hyperthyroidism that later progressed to Graves' ophthalmopathy. The CDR3 DNA reads as TGTGCCAGCAGTTTATCGGGAAGACAGCCCCAGCATTTT. It specifies CASSLSGRQPQHF. Looking up the rest from reference TRBV28 and TRBJ1-5 gives the full variable domain: DVKVTQSSRYLVKRTGEKVFLECVQDMDHENMFWYRQDPGLGLRLIYFSYDVKMKEKGDIPEGYSVSREKKERFSLILESASTNQTSMYLCASSLSGRQPQHFGDGTRLSIL.